These 26 T cell receptor beta chains were all obtained from the same sample, sequenced in a study of blood T cell repertoires in COVID-19. TCRdb keeps only in-frame clones here, not all; method: immunoSEQ multiplex PCR. The sample lists about 160,000 clones; approximately 88% were seen once. Source material: peripheral blood. All receptors derive from a man between 65 and 80 years old with acute or convalescent COVID-19.

The gene calls are TRBV6-4 and TRBJ1-1; D not certain. V lost 6 bases to trimming and J lost 6 bases, with 17 bases between them. From germline, CDR1 is MRHNA and CDR2 SNTAGT. The CDR3 is 14 amino acids. CDR3 DNA sequence: TGTGCCAGCAGACAAGAGGCGGGTTGGGCTGAAGCTTTCTTT. Protein product: CASRQEAGWAEAFF.

The chain employs TRBV5-6 and TRBJ2-5, with a possible D match to TRBD1 (5 bases). This CDR3 has 16 amino acids. V lost 1 base to trimming and J lost 3 bases, with 16 bases between them. CDR1 and CDR2 from the germline V gene are SGHDT and YYEEEE. The CDR3 DNA sequence: TGTGCCAGCAGCTTGACACGGACAAACCTCAAAGAGACCCAGTACTTC. Protein product: CASSLTRTNLKETQYF. The full variable domain, with the rest looked up from reference TRBV5-6 and TRBJ2-5, is DAGVTQSPTHLIKTRGQQVTLRCSPKSGHDTVSWYQQALGQGPQFIFQYYEEEERQRGNFPDRFSGHQFPNYSSELNVNALLLGDSALYLCASSLTRTNLKETQYFGPGTRLLVL.

The chain links TRBV2 to TRBJ1-5, with D perhaps TRBD1 (6 bases). The CDR3 has 14 residues. Germline loops: CDR1 SNHLY, CDR2 FYNNEI. V was trimmed by 4 bases and J by 3 bases, leaving 10 bases between them. CDR3 nucleotides: TGTGCCAGCAGTGGGTACAGGGCCAATCAGCCCCAGCATTTT. Translated: CASSGYRANQPQHF.

V and J are TRBV18 and TRBJ2-3, with TRBD1 matching 8 bases. Germline V gene sequence: CDR1 KGHSH, CDR2 LQKENI. The CDR3 totals 15 residues. V shed 3 bases, J shed 7 bases, and the junction held 9 bases outside the gene matches. The CDR3 here is CASSPSGGLLNTQYF. CDR3 in DNA: TGTGCCAGCTCACCGTCAGGGGGCTTATTAAATACGCAGTATTTT.

Note on this clone: The same CDR3 also results from other DNA sequences found in this sample. The chain combines TRBV5-1 with TRBJ2-5, with a weak D call TRBD1 (6 bases). Trimming pared 0 bases from V and 2 bases from J, leaving 8 bases between. The germline V gene encodes CDR1 SGHRS and CDR2 YFSETQ. The CDR3 has 14 amino acids. CDR3 region: CASSLGDTQETQYF. In DNA, the CDR3 is TGCGCCAGCAGCTTGGGGGACACTCAAGAGACCCAGTACTTC.

This clone was seen a few times. The chain employs TRBV2 and TRBJ1-1; D uncertain. The CDR3 runs to 13 residues. CDR1 is SNHLY and CDR2 is FYNNEI in the germline V gene. V shed 3 bases and J shed 1 base, with 6 bases lying between them. CDR3 in DNA: TGTGCCAGCAGTGAGAGGGAGAACACTGAAGCTTTCTTT. Residues: CASSERENTEAFF. Together with reference TRBV2 and TRBJ1-1, the CDR3 gives the full variable domain: EPEVTQTPSHQVTQMGQEVILRCVPISNHLYFYWYRQILGQKVEFLVSFYNNEISEKSEIFDDQFSVERPDGSNFTLKIRSTKLEDSAMYFCASSERENTEAFFGQGTRLTVV.

The chain uses TRBV14 and TRBJ1-2; the match to TRBD1 covers 7 bases. The CDR3 covers 16 residues. V lost 3 bases to trimming and J lost 4 bases; unmatched junction nucleotides: 11. Germline values: CDR1 SGHDN, CDR2 FVKESK. The DNA of the CDR3 is TGTGCCAGCAGCCACCCACAGCCGGGACAGCCCTATGGCTACACCTTC. Its protein is CASSHPQPGQPYGYTF. The full variable domain, completed using reference TRBV14 and TRBJ1-2, is EAGVTQFPSHSVIEKGQTVTLRCDPISGHDNLYWYRRVMGKEIKFLLHFVKESKQDESGMPNNRFLAERTGGTYSTLKVQPAELEDSGVYFCASSHPQPGQPYGYTFGSGTRLTVV.

The chain recombines TRBV29-1 with TRBJ2-1; perhaps TRBD2 as D (5 bases). Germline V gene lookup returns CDR1 SQVTM and CDR2 ANQGSEA. The CDR3 consists of 14 residues. Trimming took off 8 bases at V and 5 bases at J, with 19 bases between the two ends. CDR3 protein: CSSLSVGLNNEQFF. The DNA of the CDR3 is TGCAGCTCCCTGTCCGTTGGACTCAACAATGAGCAGTTCTTC.

The chain employs TRBV28 and TRBJ2-5; 7 nucleotides agree with TRBD1. Germline loops: CDR1 MDHEN, CDR2 SYDVKM. The V gene end was trimmed by 5 bases and the J gene end by 5 bases; junction bases not matched to a gene: 8. This CDR3 is 14 amino acids long. The CDR3 nucleotides are TGTGCCAGCAGTCTAGGGGGCCCTGCGGAGACCCAGTACTTC. Residues: CASSLGGPAETQYF.

This chain uses TRBV3-1 (or the pseudogene TRBV3-2) with TRBJ2-1; 10 positions match TRBD2. From germline, CDR1 is LGHDT and CDR2 YNNKEL (reference sequence). The CDR3 is 15 residues long. Unmatched junction bases numbered 9, after V lost 3 bases and J lost 10 bases. CDR3 sequence (DNA): TGTGCCAGCAGCCACCTTAGCGGGAGGAGGCAGGAGCAGTTCTTC. Translating gives CASSHLSGRRQEQFF.

This chain uses TRBV6-9 with TRBJ1-1, with 9 bases identical to TRBD1. Trimming at V came to 4 bases and at J to 0 bases, leaving 12 bases not matched to a gene. Germline V lookup: CDR1 MNHGY, CDR2 SVAAGI. The CDR3 runs to 18 residues. The CDR3 DNA follows: TGTGCCAGCAGTTGGAGGGACAGGGCGCCGGATATGAACACTGAAGCTTTCTTT. Residues: CASSWRDRAPDMNTEAFF.

The chain has TRBV19 and TRBJ2-4, with D possibly TRBD1 on 6 matching bases. CDR1 and CDR2 (germline): LNHDA, SQIVND (reference sequence). This CDR3 has 14 residues. Trimming removed 2 bases at V and 7 bases at J, with 12 bases between. The CDR3 nucleotides are TGTGCCAGTAGTATAAGCAGGGGAAGTAACATTCAGTACTTC. It codes for CASSISRGSNIQYF.

This rearrangement joins TRBV6-5 to TRBJ1-2; 7 nucleotides agree with TRBD1. Trimming took 3 bases from V and 3 from J; bases not matched to a gene: 4. This CDR3 is 14 amino acids long. The germline V gene has CDR1 MNHEY and CDR2 SVGAGI. DNA of the CDR3: TGTGCCAGCAGTTATAGACAGGGTCACTATGGCTACACCTTC. Protein sequence: CASSYRQGHYGYTF.

The V gene is TRBV5-1, the J gene TRBJ2-3, with a tentative D call TRBD1 (6 bases). Germline V lookup: CDR1 SGHRS, CDR2 YFSETQ. V was pared by 3 bases and J by 4 bases, with 15 bases between. The CDR3 extends over 15 amino acids. CDR3 region: CASSSSTGFADTQYF. In DNA, the CDR3 is TGCGCCAGCAGCTCATCTACAGGGTTCGCAGATACGCAGTATTTT.

J is TRBJ1-3 and V is TRBV28, with 9 bases that match TRBD1. Germline V gene lookup returns CDR1 MDHEN and CDR2 SYDVKM. The trim removed 6 bases at V and 4 bases at J, leaving 1 base unmatched. CDR3 length: 13 residues. The CDR3 spells CASRGTGGNTIYF. CDR3 sequence (DNA): TGTGCCAGCAGGGGGACAGGGGGAAACACCATATATTTT.

V and J are TRBV11-2 and TRBJ1-3; D is unresolved. Deletions cut 1 base from V and 2 bases from J, with 6 bases between. Per the germline V gene, CDR1 is SGHAT and CDR2 is FQNNGV. This CDR3 is 14 amino acids long. This chain's CDR3 is CASSLAGTGNTIYF. CDR3 sequence (DNA): TGTGCCAGCAGCTTAGCGGGGACTGGAAACACCATATATTTT.

The chain has TRBV9 and TRBJ2-1, with a tentative D call TRBD1 (5 bases). The germline gives CDR1 SGDLS, CDR2 YYNGEE. The CDR3 extends over 15 amino acids. Deletions cut 3 bases from V and 0 bases from J, with 10 bases between. CDR3 region: CASSADTISYNEQFF. DNA of the CDR3: TGTGCCAGCAGCGCGGACACTATCTCCTACAATGAGCAGTTCTTC.

J is TRBJ2-3 and V is TRBV5-1; 9 bases agree with TRBD1. The CDR3 is 15 amino acids. CDR1 SGHRS and CDR2 YFSETQ come from the germline V gene. Germline trimming cut 7 bases from V and 2 bases from J; bases unmatched to any gene: 8. The CDR3 DNA reads as TGCGCCAGCGGGGCTGGGACAGGGCACACAGATACGCAGTATTTT. Its protein product is CASGAGTGHTDTQYF. Using reference TRBV5-1 and TRBJ2-3 for the parts outside the CDR3, the full variable domain is KAGVTQTPRYLIKTRGQQVTLSCSPISGHRSVSWYQQTPGQGLQFLFEYFSETQRNKGNFPGRFSGRQFSNSRSEMNVSTLELGDSALYLCASGAGTGHTDTQYFGPGTRLTVL.

The V gene is TRBV3-1 (or the pseudogene TRBV3-2), the J gene TRBJ1-2; possibly TRBD1 for D (5 bases). V lost 3 bases and J 4 bases, leaving 12 bases between the germline ends. This CDR3 is built from 14 residues. CDR1 is LGHDT, CDR2 YNNKEL, per germline (reference sequence). The CDR3 DNA sequence: TGTGCCAGCAGCCAGGCTACAGGACCCTATGGCTACACCTTC. The encoded protein is CASSQATGPYGYTF.

V gene TRBV28 combines with J gene TRBJ2-1; the match to TRBD2 covers 9 bases. Germline loops: CDR1 MDHEN, CDR2 SYDVKM. This CDR3 has 14 amino acids. With 11 bases clipped from V and 3 bases from J, the junction kept 8 bases outside the gene matches. The CDR3 nucleotides read TGTGCCTTGGGCGGGAGGGACTTCTACAATGAGCAGTTCTTC. The encoded protein is CALGGRDFYNEQFF.

The chain combines TRBV28 with TRBJ2-5; TRBD2 might be the D (7 bases). CDR3 length: 14 residues. Germline V gives CDR1 MDHEN, CDR2 SYDVKM. Trimming took 5 bases from V and 5 from J, leaving 15 bases between them. CDR3 in amino acids: CASSIGGRGETQYF. The CDR3 bases are TGTGCCAGCAGTATCGGGGGGCGCGGGGAGACCCAGTACTTC.

This chain uses TRBV4-1 with TRBJ2-1, with 10 bases identical to TRBD1. Per germline, CDR1 MGHRA and CDR2 YSYEKL. The CDR3 is 18 amino acids. Germline trimming cut 4 bases from V and 5 bases from J; bases unmatched to any gene: 14. The CDR3 DNA sequence: TGCGCCAGCAGCCGAAGTGCCCCGGGACAGGGGACCCACAATGAGCAGTTCTTC. It encodes CASSRSAPGQGTHNEQFF.

The V call is TRBV10-2, the J call TRBJ1-5; D is ambiguous. This CDR3 is built from 14 residues. Germline loops: CDR1 WSHSY, CDR2 SAAADI. V was cut by 4 bases and J by 3 bases, with 10 bases left in between. The CDR3 nucleotides are TGCGCCAGCAGTGTCCCAGAATCCAATCAGCCCCAGCATTTT. This sequence encodes CASSVPESNQPQHF.

This rearrangement joins TRBV21-1 to TRBJ2-4; the DNA was not used to check the table's D call, TRBD2. TRBV21-1 counts as a pseudogene. The CDR3 is 19 amino acids. CDR3: CASSPWGLAGGPGKNIQYF. The CDR3 DNA sequence: TGTGCCAGCAGCCCCTGGGGACTAGCGGGAGGGCCGGGCAAAAACATTCAGTACTTC.

The chain combines TRBV30 with TRBJ2-3; a weak D match, TRBD2 (5 bases). Germline-derived CDR1 and CDR2 are GTSNPN and SVGIG (reference sequence). Deletions cut 2 bases from V and 1 base from J, with 7 bases between. This CDR3 comprises 13 residues. CDR3 sequence (DNA): TGTGCCTGGAGTAACGGGGGCACAGATACGCAGTATTTT. It codes for CAWSNGGTDTQYF. The full variable domain, its missing parts supplied by reference TRBV30 and TRBJ2-3, is SQTIHQWPATLVQPVGSPLSLECTVEGTSNPNLYWYRQAAGRGLQLLFYSVGIGQISSEVPQNLSASRPQDRQFILSSKKLLLSDSGFYLCAWSNGGTDTQYFGPGTRLTVL.

This clone has only a few counts. This chain connects TRBV28 to TRBJ2-7; D might be TRBD2 (6 bases). The CDR3 spans 12 residues. Trimming took 4 bases from V and 4 from J, leaving 8 bases between them. Germline V gives CDR1 MDHEN, CDR2 SYDVKM. This CDR3 reads CASSSGGYEQYF. CDR3 DNA: TGTGCCAGCAGTTCCGGGGGATACGAGCAGTACTTC.